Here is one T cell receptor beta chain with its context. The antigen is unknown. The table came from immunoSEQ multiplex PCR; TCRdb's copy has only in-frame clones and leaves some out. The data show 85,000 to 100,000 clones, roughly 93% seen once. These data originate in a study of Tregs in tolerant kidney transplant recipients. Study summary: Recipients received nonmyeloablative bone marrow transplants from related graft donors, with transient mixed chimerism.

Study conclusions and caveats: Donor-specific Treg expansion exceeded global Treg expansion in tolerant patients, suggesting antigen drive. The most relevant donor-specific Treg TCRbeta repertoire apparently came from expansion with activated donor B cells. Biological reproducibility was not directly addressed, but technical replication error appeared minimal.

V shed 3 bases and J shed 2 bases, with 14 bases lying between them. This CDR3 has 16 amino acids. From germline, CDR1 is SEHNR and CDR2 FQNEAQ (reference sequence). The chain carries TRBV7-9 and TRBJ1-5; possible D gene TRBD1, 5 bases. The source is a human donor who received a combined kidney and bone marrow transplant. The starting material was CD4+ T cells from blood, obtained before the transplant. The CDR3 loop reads CASSFAQPGRNQPQHF. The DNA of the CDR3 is TGTGCCAGCAGCTTTGCCCAACCAGGGCGCAATCAGCCCCAGCATTTT.